Below are 22 T cell receptor beta chains sequenced from a single sample in a study of CD8 T cells in ankylosing spondylitis. TCRdb processed the 5' RACE reads anew with MiXCR; each CDR3 protein has one entry. The sample gives approximately 190,000 distinct CDR3 sequences, 13% of which show up once; about 10% is in the top ten. The sequencing input was blood, either unsorted or a sorted T cell fraction (not recorded which). The source is a female donor with ankylosing spondylitis or in good health (not recorded which).

The V gene is TRBV7-2, the J gene TRBJ2-1; TRBD2 agrees at 13 bases. V lost 0 bases to trimming and J lost 2 bases; unmatched junction nucleotides: 10. Germline-derived CDR1 and CDR2 are SGHTA and FQGNSA. The CDR3 is 20 residues long. The CDR3 DNA reads TGTGCCAGCAGCTTAGCGCTGGGACTAGCGGGACAACCAACCTACAATGAGCAGTTCTTC. It yields the protein CASSLALGLAGQPTYNEQFF.

Remarks on this clonotype: This may be a read error: a much more frequent sequence differs by one nucleotide. This chain links TRBV11-2 with TRBJ2-3; D is undetermined. Germline lookup yields CDR1 SGHAT and CDR2 FQNNGV. CDR3 length: 17 residues. As DNA, the CDR3 is TGTACCAGCAGCTTAGACCAGCCGATCTACAACACAGATACGCAGTATTTT. Encoded protein: CTSSLDQPIYNTDTQYF.

As concerns this clonotype: Given a much more abundant clone one base away, this may be a read error. V gene TRBV7-9 combines with J gene TRBJ2-1, with 8 bases that match TRBD2. Germline CDR1 is SEHNR and CDR2 is FQNEAQ (reference sequence). V was clipped by 4 bases and J by 6 bases; unmatched bases: 8. The CDR3 runs 15 residues. This chain's CDR3 is CASSSTGTRPNEQFF. CDR3 nucleotide sequence: TGTGCCAGCAGCTCTACCGGGACTAGGCCCAATGAGCAGTTCTTC.

The rearrangement links TRBV15 to TRBJ2-7; 15 nucleotides line up with TRBD2. V was clipped by 3 bases and J by 7 bases; unmatched bases: 7. The germline V gene has CDR1 LNHNV and CDR2 YYDKDF (reference sequence). The CDR3 sequence is 16 residues long. This CDR3 is CATSRTGTSGRNEQYF. CDR3 nucleotide sequence: TGTGCCACCAGCAGGACCGGGACTAGCGGGAGGAATGAGCAGTACTTC.

The chain couples TRBV7-2 to TRBJ2-7, with D unresolved. The CDR3 has 13 residues. Trimming took off 5 bases at V and 5 bases at J, with 13 bases between the two ends. Germline CDR1 and CDR2: SGHTA and FQGNSA. CDR3 in amino acids: CASSAVPVDEQYF. For the CDR3, the DNA is TGTGCCAGCAGCGCCGTGCCGGTCGACGAGCAGTACTTC.

About this clonotype: This may be a read error: a much more frequent sequence differs by one nucleotide. Because it lacks the conserved phenylalanine or tryptophan at the end, this CDR3 is likely a read error. This chain links TRBV12-3 or TRBV12-4 with TRBJ1-1; D is unresolved. This CDR3 has 14 amino acids. With 5 bases removed from V and 5 bases from J, the gap between germline ends came to 15 bases. This chain's CDR3 is CASSPSQIRTEAFS. CDR3 bases: TGTGCCAGCAGTCCTTCCCAGATCAGGACTGAAGCTTTCTCT.

In this sample, this clonotype turned up many times. The chain employs TRBV5-6 and TRBJ2-4; 7 nucleotides line up with TRBD2. The V gene's germline CDR1 is SGHDT and CDR2 YYEEEE. The CDR3 sequence is 14 residues long. V was clipped by 0 bases and J by 4 bases; unmatched bases: 1. The CDR3 loop reads CASSLGEGKNIQYF. In DNA form, the CDR3 reads TGTGCCAGCAGCTTGGGGGAGGGTAAAAACATTCAGTACTTC.

The sample holds many counts of this clonotype. CDR3 sequence (DNA): TGTGCCAGCAGTTTATACGGGGGCGCAGGTCTAGCGGTGACAGATACGCAGTATTTT. Its translation: CASSLYGGAGLAVTDTQYF. This chain joins TRBV27 and TRBJ2-3; D possibly corresponds to TRBD2 (7 bases). Germline loops: CDR1 MNHEY, CDR2 SMNVEV (reference sequence). The CDR3 has 19 residues. V was cut by 1 base and J by 3 bases, with 23 bases left in between.

This clonotype appeared many times. The rearrangement links TRBV7-9 to TRBJ1-2; maybe TRBD1 (5 bases). Germline CDR1 is SEHNR and CDR2 is FQNEAQ (reference sequence). CDR3 size: 16 residues. Between the trimmed V and J ends, which lost 1 base and 1 base, there was a span of 13 bases. The CDR3 reads CASSLERGSNNYGYTF. The CDR3 DNA sequence: TGTGCCAGCAGCTTAGAGCGGGGCAGTAATAACTATGGCTACACCTTC.

The table lists this clonotype with many counts. The chain is built from TRBV12-3 or TRBV12-4 and TRBJ2-5; 8 bases match TRBD1. The junction had 1 base not matched to a gene; V was cut back by 5 bases and J by 5 bases. The CDR3 is made up of 12 amino acids. CDR3 sequence (DNA): TGTGCCAGCAGTCAGGGGGCGGAGACCCAGTACTTC. Encoded protein: CASSQGAETQYF.

V is TRBV29-1 and J is TRBJ2-1, with TRBD2 matching over 8 bases. The junction had 8 bases not matched to a gene; V was cut back by 6 bases and J by 7 bases. CDR1 is SQVTM, CDR2 ANQGSEA, per germline. This CDR3 region has 13 residues. The chain's CDR3 is CSVDLAGINEQFF. The CDR3, as DNA: TGCAGCGTCGATCTAGCGGGCATTAATGAGCAGTTCTTC.

This clonotype was picked up many times. This chain links TRBV28 with TRBJ2-3; TRBD2 might be the D (5 bases). The CDR3 is 11 amino acids. V was clipped by 7 bases and J by 5 bases, with 7 bases between them. CDR1 and CDR2 from the germline V gene are MDHEN and SYDVKM. CDR3 region: CASTREDTQYF. CDR3 nucleotides: TGTGCCAGCACTCGGGAAGATACGCAGTATTTT.

This clonotype was recorded at least ten times. V is TRBV21-1 and J is TRBJ2-7; TRBD1, the table's D call, was not compared with the DNA. TRBV21-1 is an annotated pseudogene. The CDR3 has 14 amino acids. CDR3 sequence (DNA): TGTGCCAGCAGCAAAGTGGCCGACAGGGGCGAGCAGTACTTC. It is translated as CASSKVADRGEQYF.

This clonotype has at least ten counts. The J gene is TRBJ2-1, the V gene TRBV27, with TRBD1 identical over 7 bases. V dropped 9 bases and J dropped 6; count of bases not matched to a gene: 11. The CDR3 covers 14 residues. The germline CDR1 and CDR2 sequences are MNHEY and SMNVEV (reference sequence). CDR3 DNA sequence: TGTGCCAGTGGGACAGTACTACTGGGCAATGAGCAGTTCTTC. It codes for CASGTVLLGNEQFF.

This clonotype was seen a handful of times. The chain uses TRBV29-1 and TRBJ2-7, with D possibly matching TRBD1 (6 bases). V shed 5 bases and J shed 4 bases, with 9 bases lying between them. CDR3 length: 11 amino acids. Germline CDR1 is SQVTM and CDR2 is ANQGSEA. The CDR3 reads CSVNREYEQYF. CDR3 nucleotides: TGCAGCGTTAACAGGGAATACGAGCAGTACTTC.

This clonotype came up a few times. This sequence joins TRBV19 and TRBJ2-4; tentative D call: TRBD1 (6 bases). The germline CDR1 and CDR2 sequences are LNHDA and SQIVND (reference sequence). Trimming removed 5 bases from V and 0 bases from J, with 8 bases in between. This CDR3 is built from 14 residues. The CDR3 region has the DNA TGTGCCAGTAGTCTGGACAGAGCCAAAAACATTCAGTACTTC. Translation: CASSLDRAKNIQYF. The full variable domain, rest sourced from reference TRBV19 and TRBJ2-4, is DGGITQSPKYLFRKEGQNVTLSCEQNLNHDAMYWYRQDPGQGLRLIYYSQIVNDFQKGDIAEGYSVSREKKESFPLTVTSAQKNPTAFYLCASSLDRAKNIQYFGAGTRLSVL.

In its sample, this clonotype was seen a few times. The chain is built from TRBV6-1 and TRBJ1-1, with 8 bases that match TRBD1. There are 14 residues in the CDR3. The junction had 10 bases not matched to a gene; V was cut back by 6 bases and J by 7 bases. The V gene's germline CDR1 is MNHNS and CDR2 SASEGT. This CDR3 is CASSPITGGNEAFF. CDR3 DNA: TGTGCCAGCAGCCCCATAACAGGGGGGAATGAAGCTTTCTTT.

About this clonotype: A much larger clonotype is one base distant, so this may be a read error. The chain joins TRBV29-1 to TRBJ2-1; the match to TRBD2 covers 7 bases. This CDR3 has 13 amino acids. Germline V CDR1 and CDR2: SQVTM, ANQGSEA. J lost 4 bases, V lost 8 bases, and 8 bases had no gene match. CDR3 DNA sequence: TGCAGCATTCGGGGGAGGGTATACAATGAGCAGTTCTTC. This sequence encodes CSIRGRVYNEQFF.

This clonotype was found many times. The chain couples TRBV4-3 to TRBJ1-3; no reliable D call. The V gene lost 0 bases and the J gene lost 0 bases, with 12 bases spanning the gap. Germline CDR1 LGHNA, CDR2 YSLEER. The CDR3 covers 17 residues. In nucleotides, the CDR3 is TGCGCCAGCAGCCAAGAATGGAGGGCTACCTCTGGAAACACCATATATTTT. Its protein product is CASSQEWRATSGNTIYF.

The table lists this clonotype with many counts. This CDR3 reads CASSQESGHSSVNEQFF. CDR3 DNA: TGCGCCAGCAGCCAAGAAAGTGGACATTCTAGTGTAAATGAGCAGTTCTTC. This chain uses TRBV4-1 with TRBJ2-1; possible D gene TRBD1, 5 bases. V was pared by 0 bases and J by 7 bases, with 19 bases between. Germline V gene lookup returns CDR1 MGHRA and CDR2 YSYEKL. The CDR3 runs 17 residues.

Comment on this clonotype: Possible read error: a much larger clone is one base away. The chain recombines TRBV6-1 with TRBJ1-3, with 7 positions matching TRBD1. CDR1 is MNHNS, CDR2 SASEGT, per germline. The CDR3 runs to 14 residues. This chain's CDR3 is CASSPRGYGNIIYF. In nucleotides, the CDR3 is TGTGCCAGCAGTCCCAGGGGGTATGGAAACATCATATATTTT.

A word on this clonotype: This may arise from a read error, as a much more abundant clone is one base away. The V gene is TRBV5-1, the J gene TRBJ2-2; D gene ambiguous. CDR3 size: 16 residues. CDR1 SGHRS and CDR2 YFSETQ come from the germline V gene. In nucleotides, the CDR3 is TGCGCCAGGAGCTTGGCCCATGGGACGAACACCGGGGAGCTGTTTTTT. Protein sequence: CARSLAHGTNTGELFF.